This TCR beta chain was sequenced for a study of OX40 agonist ivuxolimab in advanced cancers. Study in general: Checkpoint inhibitors had been given previously to approximately 40% of patients. Partial responses occurred in three patients (one hepatocellular carcinoma, two cutaneous melanoma). General study points: By week 6 at 0.1 to 3.0 mg/kg, blood CD4+ and CD8+ T cells had expanded clonally.

Sequenced by immunoSEQ multiplex PCR; TCRdb stores in-frame clones only, minus some. This table has 45,000 to 60,000 clones, about nine tenths appearing once. Systemic immunosuppression or autoimmune disease history was grounds to exclude patients. Note on this clone: Its specificity is not known.

This CDR3 region has 16 residues. Per germline, CDR1 MDHEN and CDR2 SYDVKM. With V trimmed by 10 bases and J by 5 bases, 17 bases remained unmatched. The input for sequencing was CD4+ or CD8+ T cells sorted from blood, taken in a trial of the OX40 agonist ivuxolimab. This clonotype was obtained from an adult with an advanced solid tumor such as melanoma, head and neck, liver or kidney cancer. This chain uses TRBV28 with TRBJ2-7; TRBD1 matches at 10 bases. The CDR3: CATTLTGTGVKDEQYF. CDR3 coding DNA: TGTGCCACCACCCTCACCGGGACAGGGGTAAAAGACGAGCAGTACTTC.